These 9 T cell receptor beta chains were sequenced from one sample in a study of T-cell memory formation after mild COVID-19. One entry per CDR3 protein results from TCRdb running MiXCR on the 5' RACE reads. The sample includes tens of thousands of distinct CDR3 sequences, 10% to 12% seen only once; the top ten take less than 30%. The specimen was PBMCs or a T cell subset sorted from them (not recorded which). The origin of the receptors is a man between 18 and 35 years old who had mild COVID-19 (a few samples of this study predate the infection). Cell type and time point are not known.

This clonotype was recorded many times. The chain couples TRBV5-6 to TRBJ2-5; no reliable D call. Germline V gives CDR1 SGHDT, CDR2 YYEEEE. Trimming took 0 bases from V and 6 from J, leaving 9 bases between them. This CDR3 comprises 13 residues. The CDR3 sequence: CASSLDMVKTQYF. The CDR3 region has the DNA TGTGCCAGCAGCTTGGACATGGTTAAGACCCAGTACTTC.

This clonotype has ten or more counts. The CDR3, as DNA: TGCAGTGCTAGCCAGGGGGGTGCGGGCAATCAGCCCCAGCATTTT. Its translation is CSASQGGAGNQPQHF. This chain joins TRBV20-1 and TRBJ1-5; TRBD1 matches at 7 bases. Germline lookup yields CDR1 DFQATT and CDR2 SNEGSKA (reference sequence). The length of the CDR3 is 15 residues. V trimming: 3 bases; J trimming: 2 bases; junction bases outside the gene matches: 7.

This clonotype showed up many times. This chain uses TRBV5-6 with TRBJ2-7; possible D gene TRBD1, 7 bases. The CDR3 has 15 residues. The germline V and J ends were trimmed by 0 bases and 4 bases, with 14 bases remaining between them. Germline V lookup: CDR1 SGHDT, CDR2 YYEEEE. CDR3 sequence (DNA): TGTGCCAGCAGCTTGGCCCCAGGGGGGTTATACGAGCAGTACTTC. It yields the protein CASSLAPGGLYEQYF.

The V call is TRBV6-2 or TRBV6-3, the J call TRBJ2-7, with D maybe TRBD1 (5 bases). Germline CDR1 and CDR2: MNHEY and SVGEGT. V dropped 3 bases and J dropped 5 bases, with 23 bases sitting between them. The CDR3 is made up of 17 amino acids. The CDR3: CASSYLDGNPWGNEQYF. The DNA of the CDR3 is TGTGCCAGCAGTTATCTGGATGGGAACCCCTGGGGCAACGAGCAGTACTTC.

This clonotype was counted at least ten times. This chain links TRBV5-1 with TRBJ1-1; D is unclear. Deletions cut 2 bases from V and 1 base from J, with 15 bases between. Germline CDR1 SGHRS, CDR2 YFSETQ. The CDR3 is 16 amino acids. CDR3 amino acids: CASSFEARVRNTEAFF. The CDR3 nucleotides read TGCGCCAGCAGCTTCGAAGCTCGCGTGAGGAACACTGAAGCTTTCTTT.

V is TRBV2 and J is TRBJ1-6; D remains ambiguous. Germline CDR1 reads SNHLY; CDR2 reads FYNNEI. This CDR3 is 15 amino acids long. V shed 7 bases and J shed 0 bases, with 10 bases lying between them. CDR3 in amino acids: CASNPPPSYNSPLHF. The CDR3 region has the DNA TGTGCCAGCAATCCACCTCCCTCCTATAATTCACCCCTCCACTTT.

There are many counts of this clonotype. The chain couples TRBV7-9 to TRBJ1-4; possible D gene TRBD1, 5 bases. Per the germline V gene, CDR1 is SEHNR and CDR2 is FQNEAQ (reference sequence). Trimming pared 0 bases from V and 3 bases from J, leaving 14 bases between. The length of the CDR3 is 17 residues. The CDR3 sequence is CASSLAGTGIANEKLFF. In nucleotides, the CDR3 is TGTGCCAGCAGCTTAGCGGGGACGGGGATCGCTAATGAAAAACTGTTTTTT.

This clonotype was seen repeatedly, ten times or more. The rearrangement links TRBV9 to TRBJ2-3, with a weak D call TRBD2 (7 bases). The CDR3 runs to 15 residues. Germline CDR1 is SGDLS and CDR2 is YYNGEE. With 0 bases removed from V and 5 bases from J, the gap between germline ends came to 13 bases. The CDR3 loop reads CASSVVGGAGDTQYF. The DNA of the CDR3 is TGTGCCAGCAGCGTAGTGGGGGGGGCCGGAGATACGCAGTATTTT.

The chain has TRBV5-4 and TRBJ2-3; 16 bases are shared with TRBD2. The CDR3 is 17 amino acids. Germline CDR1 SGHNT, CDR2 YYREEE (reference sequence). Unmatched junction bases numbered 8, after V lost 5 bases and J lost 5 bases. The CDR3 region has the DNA TGTGCCAGCAGTCAACCGGGACTAGCGGGGGGGCGAGATACGCAGTATTTT. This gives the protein CASSQPGLAGGRDTQYF.